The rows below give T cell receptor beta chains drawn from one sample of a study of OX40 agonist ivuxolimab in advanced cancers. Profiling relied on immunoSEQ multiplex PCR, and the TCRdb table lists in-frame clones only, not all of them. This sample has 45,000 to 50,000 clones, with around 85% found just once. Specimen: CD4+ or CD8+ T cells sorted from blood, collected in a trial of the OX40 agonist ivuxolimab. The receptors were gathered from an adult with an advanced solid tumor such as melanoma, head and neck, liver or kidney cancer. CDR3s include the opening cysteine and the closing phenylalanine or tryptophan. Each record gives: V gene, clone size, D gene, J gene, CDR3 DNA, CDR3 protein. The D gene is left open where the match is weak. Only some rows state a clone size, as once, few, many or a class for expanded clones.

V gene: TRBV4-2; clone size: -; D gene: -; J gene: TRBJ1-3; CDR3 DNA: TGTGCCAGCAGCCAAGTTGCGGCGAGCTCTGGAAACACCATATATTTT; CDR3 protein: CASSQVAASSGNTIYF
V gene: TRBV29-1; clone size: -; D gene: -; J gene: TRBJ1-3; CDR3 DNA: TGCAGCGTTTCCGGGGTAACCTCTGGAAACACCATATATTTT; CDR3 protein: CSVSGVTSGNTIYF
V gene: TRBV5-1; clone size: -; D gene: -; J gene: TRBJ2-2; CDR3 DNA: TGCGCCAGCAGCATGGACATCGACACCGGGGAGCTGTTTTTT; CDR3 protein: CASSMDIDTGELFF
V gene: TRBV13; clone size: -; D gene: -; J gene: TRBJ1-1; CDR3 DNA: TGTGCCAGCAGCTTAGGAGCTGAAGCTTTCTTT; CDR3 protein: CASSLGAEAFF
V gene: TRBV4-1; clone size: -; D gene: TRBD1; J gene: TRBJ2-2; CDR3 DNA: TGCGCCAGCAGCCTCGGTTTCCCAGGGGGCACCGGGGAGCTGTTTTTT; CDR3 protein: CASSLGFPGGTGELFF
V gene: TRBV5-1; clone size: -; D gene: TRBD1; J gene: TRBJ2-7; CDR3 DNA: TGCGCCAGCAGCCTAATGACAGGGGACCTCTCCGAGCAGTACTTC; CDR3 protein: CASSLMTGDLSEQYF
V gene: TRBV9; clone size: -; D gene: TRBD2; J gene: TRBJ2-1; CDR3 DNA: TGTGCCAGCAGCGCTAGCGGGGGCTCCTACAATGAGCAGTTCTTC; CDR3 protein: CASSASGGSYNEQFF
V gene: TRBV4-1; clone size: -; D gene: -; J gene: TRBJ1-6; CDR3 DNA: TGCGCCAGCAGCCAAGATCGCACACAGGGACGGAATTCACCCCTCCACTTT; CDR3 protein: CASSQDRTQGRNSPLHF
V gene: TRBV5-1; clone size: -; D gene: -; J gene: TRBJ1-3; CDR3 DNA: TGCGCCAGCAGCGTGGGACTGCTTGCAGGAAACACCATATATTTT; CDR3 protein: CASSVGLLAGNTIYF
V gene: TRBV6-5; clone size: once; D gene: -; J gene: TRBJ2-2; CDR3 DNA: TGTGCCAGCAACCCGTTAGGGAAAGGGGGCGGGGAGCTGTTTTTT; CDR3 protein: CASNPLGKGGGELFF
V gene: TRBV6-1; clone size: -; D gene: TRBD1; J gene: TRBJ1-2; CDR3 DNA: TGTGCCAGCAGTGAAGTGGGGACAGGGGGTGGCTACACCTTC; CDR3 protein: CASSEVGTGGGYTF
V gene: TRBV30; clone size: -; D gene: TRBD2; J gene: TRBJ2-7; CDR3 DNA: TGTGCCTGTAGCGGGACGGGGCAGTACTTC; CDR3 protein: CACSGTGQYF
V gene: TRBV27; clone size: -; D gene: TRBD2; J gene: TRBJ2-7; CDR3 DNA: TGTGCCAGCAGTCCCACACTAGCGGGAGGGCCTCACGAGCAGTACTTC; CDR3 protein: CASSPTLAGGPHEQYF
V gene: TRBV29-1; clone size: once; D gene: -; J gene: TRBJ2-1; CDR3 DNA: TGCAGCGTTCTGGGCTCCTACAATGAGCAGTTCTTC; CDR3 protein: CSVLGSYNEQFF
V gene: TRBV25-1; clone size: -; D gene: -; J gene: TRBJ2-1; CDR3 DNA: TGTGCCAGCAGTGATGAAACGAGCCGTCCAAGCTCCTACAATGAGCAGTTCTTC; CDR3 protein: CASSDETSRPSSYNEQFF
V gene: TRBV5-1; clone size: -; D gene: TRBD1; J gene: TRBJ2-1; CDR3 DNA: TGCGCCAGCAGCTTGGCTGTTGGGACAGGGGCCCTCGTTGAGCAGTTCTTC; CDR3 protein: CASSLAVGTGALVEQFF
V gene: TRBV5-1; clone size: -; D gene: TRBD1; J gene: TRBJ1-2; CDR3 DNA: TGCGCCAGCAGCGGGACAGGGGACTATGGCTACACCTTC; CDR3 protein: CASSGTGDYGYTF
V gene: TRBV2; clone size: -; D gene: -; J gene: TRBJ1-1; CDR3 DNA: TGTGCCAGCAGAAACAGGGCGGGCACTGAAGCTTTCTTT; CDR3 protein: CASRNRAGTEAFF
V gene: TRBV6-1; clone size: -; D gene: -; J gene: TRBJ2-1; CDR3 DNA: TGTGCCAGCAGGGCCTTATATGACAGCTATGAGCAGTTCTTC; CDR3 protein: CASRALYDSYEQFF